This record covers a single TCR beta chain. This sample stems from a study of blood T cell repertoires in COVID-19. Overall study context: The analysed material was cDNA or gDNA that came from T cells, B-cell-depleted T cells, or PBMCs.

In the original workflow: Estimation of nucleated cell counts was performed using reference gene primer amplification. Produced via immunoSEQ multiplex PCR; TCRdb's table is partial and in-frame only. The V and J calls and clone size are taken from that table; D and trimming were inferred from the DNA. The table has around 250,000 clones, approximately 91% seen once. V shed 5 bases and J 4 bases; nucleotides not matched to a gene: 7. The CDR3 sequence is 16 residues long. Per the germline V gene, CDR1 is LNHDA and CDR2 is SQIVND (reference sequence). The source is a woman in her 40s who had recovered from COVID-19. Sequencing was carried out using peripheral blood. The chain carries TRBV19 and TRBJ2-3; 12 bases are shared with TRBD2. The CDR3 loop is CASSSPSGRDADTQYF. DNA of the CDR3: TGTGCCAGTAGTTCTCCTAGCGGGAGGGACGCAGATACGCAGTATTTT.